One T cell receptor (beta chain) is described in this entry. Measured with immunoSEQ multiplex PCR; TCRdb has only the in-frame clones, and not every one. Of about 56,000 clones in the sample, approximately 88% are singletons; the top ten hold over 15%. This entry is derived from a study of blood T cell repertoires in COVID-19. The V and J ends lost 1 base and 7 bases respectively, with 10 bases between them. The CDR3 is 13 amino acids. The germline V gene encodes CDR1 LNHDA and CDR2 SQIVND (reference sequence). This TCR was sampled from a human donor in a cohort sampled during active COVID-19. The sample taken for sequencing was peripheral blood. The chain combines TRBV19 with TRBJ1-2; D is uncertain. CDR3 DNA: TGTGCCAGTAGTATAGTCCAGGTGGGTGGCTACACCTTC. Amino acids: CASSIVQVGGYTF.